What follows are 19 T cell receptor beta chains derived from one specimen sequenced in a study of blood T cell repertoires in COVID-19 (dated by TCRdb to 2020 to 2021). Libraries were built with the immunoSEQ multiplex PCR assay. Sourced from immuneACCESS, this table was stored by TCRdb with only in-frame sequences that have V and J called. A share of the clones is absent; for the studies checked, an unresolved V gene accounts for under half, and the remainder has no known explanation. The table for this sample lists 200,000 to 250,000 clones; 81% of them were counted only once. In total, the top ten clones hold 8% to 9% of the sample. Sequencing input: PBMCs or T cells enriched from blood (not recorded which). The receptors originated from a woman between 50 and 59 years old with acute COVID-19.

This clone was seen more than once but under ten times. The chain uses TRBV7-2 and TRBJ1-5, with a possible D match to TRBD1 (5 bases). CDR3 length equals 13 residues. The ends were cut back, 4 bases at V and 5 bases at J, with 9 bases in the middle. CDR1 and CDR2 from the germline V gene are SGHTA and FQGNSA. CDR3 sequence (DNA): TGTGCCAGCAGCTCCGCGGGGCATCAGCCCCAGCATTTT. It yields the protein CASSSAGHQPQHF.

The chain employs TRBV5-4 and TRBJ1-3; 8 bases agree with TRBD1. Looked up from germline, CDR1 is SGHNT and CDR2 is YYREEE (reference sequence). The CDR3 totals 15 residues. With 1 base clipped from V and 3 bases from J, the junction kept 3 bases outside the gene matches. The CDR3, as DNA: TGTGCCAGCAGCTTGTCAGGGGGCTTTGGAAACACCATATATTTT. As protein: CASSLSGGFGNTIYF. Drawing the rest from reference TRBV5-4 and TRBJ1-3, the complete variable domain is ETGVTQSPTHLIKTRGQQVTLRCSSQSGHNTVSWYQQALGQGPQFIFQYYREEENGRGNFPPRFSGLQFPNYSSELNVNALELDDSALYLCASSLSGGFGNTIYFGEGSWLTVV.

The gene calls are TRBV11-3 and TRBJ2-1, with 9 bases matching TRBD2. Germline-derived CDR1 and CDR2 are SGHNT and YENEEA. J gave up 8 bases and V 2 bases, and 10 bases lay outside the gene matches. The CDR3 spans 16 residues. This CDR3 reads CASSLRLAAVSDEQFF. CDR3 sequence (DNA): TGTGCCAGCAGCTTAAGACTAGCGGCTGTTAGCGATGAGCAGTTCTTC.

This rearrangement joins TRBV7-2 to TRBJ1-5; possible D gene TRBD1, 6 bases. CDR1 is SGHTA, CDR2 FQGNSA, per germline. This CDR3 region has 15 residues. V was pared by 0 bases and J by 0 bases, with 6 bases between. The chain's CDR3 is CASSLAQGSNQPQHF. The CDR3 DNA is TGTGCCAGCAGCTTAGCACAGGGTAGCAATCAGCCCCAGCATTTT.

The CDR3 sequence is CASSQERTAVYEQYF. In DNA form, the CDR3 reads TGCGCCAGCAGCCAAGAAAGGACAGCAGTCTACGAGCAGTACTTC. The V gene is TRBV4-3, the J gene TRBJ2-7; weak D call: TRBD1 (6 bases). Trimming pared 0 bases from V and 3 bases from J, leaving 12 bases between. Germline CDR1 LGHNA, CDR2 YSLEER. The CDR3 sequence is 15 residues long.

This clone appeared a few times. J is TRBJ2-1 and V is TRBV7-3; 11 nucleotides line up with TRBD2. With V trimmed by 6 bases and J by 9 bases, 10 bases remained unmatched. The germline CDR1 and CDR2 sequences are SGHTA and FQGTGA. This CDR3 contains 15 residues. Written as DNA, the CDR3 is TGTGCCAGCAGTTTTACTAGCGGGAGTCGGGGTGAGCAGTTCTTC. Translating it yields CASSFTSGSRGEQFF.

This chain links TRBV6-1 with TRBJ1-5; 9 bases match TRBD1. V shed 4 bases and J 1 base; nucleotides not matched to a gene: 8. This CDR3 has 17 amino acids. Germline values: CDR1 MNHNS, CDR2 SASEGT. CDR3 sequence: CASSGRQGENSNQPQHF. CDR3 DNA: TGTGCCAGCAGTGGCCGACAGGGGGAGAACAGCAATCAGCCCCAGCATTTT.

Written as DNA, the CDR3 is TGTGCCAGCAGCTTAACTAGCGGGGGGGCAGTCTTTTCGGATACGCAGTATTTT. This encodes CASSLTSGGAVFSDTQYF. The J gene is TRBJ2-3, the V gene TRBV7-2; 13 bases line up with TRBD2. This CDR3 contains 18 residues. The V segment lost 2 bases and the J segment 6 bases; nucleotides outside the gene matches: 11. From germline, CDR1 is SGHTA and CDR2 FQGNSA.

This clone turned up a few times. The gene calls are TRBV5-1 and TRBJ1-2, with unresolved D. The germline CDR1 and CDR2 sequences are SGHRS and YFSETQ. The CDR3 runs to 15 residues. V was cut by 2 bases and J by 4 bases, with 15 bases left in between. This CDR3 reads CASSFSPRESYGYTF. As DNA, the CDR3 is TGCGCCAGCAGCTTTAGTCCCCGGGAGAGCTATGGCTACACCTTC.

This sequence joins TRBV6-5 and TRBJ2-5; 7 bases agree with TRBD1. The CDR3 totals 14 residues. V was clipped by 6 bases and J by 4 bases; unmatched bases: 8. The germline V gene has CDR1 MNHEY and CDR2 SVGAGI. CDR3 amino acids: CASRETGPRETQYF. In DNA, the CDR3 is TGTGCCAGCAGAGAGACAGGGCCCAGAGAGACCCAGTACTTC.

This rearrangement joins TRBV27 to TRBJ1-1; D unclear. The CDR3 consists of 13 residues. Germline assignment: CDR1 MNHEY and CDR2 SMNVEV (reference sequence). The ends were cut back, 2 bases at V and 2 bases at J, with 6 bases in the middle. The CDR3 DNA is TGTGCCAGCAGTTTAGGCGGAAACACTGAAGCTTTCTTT. Protein sequence: CASSLGGNTEAFF.

This clone was seen only once. The chain uses TRBV7-2 and TRBJ1-4; 7 nucleotides align to TRBD1. V lost 5 bases, J lost 0 bases, and 6 bases stayed unmatched. The CDR3 has 16 amino acids. Germline V gene lookup returns CDR1 SGHTA and CDR2 FQGNSA. The CDR3 DNA follows: TGTGCCAGCAGCCGGCAGGGACAGACAACTAATGAAAAACTGTTTTTT. Its protein is CASSRQGQTTNEKLFF.

The chain uses TRBV7-9 and TRBJ1-2; maybe TRBD1 (6 bases). Germline V CDR1 and CDR2: SEHNR, FQNEAQ (reference sequence). The CDR3 is made up of 13 amino acids. Trimming shortened V by 1 base and J by 7 bases, and 10 bases separated the two germline ends. In DNA, the CDR3 is TGTGCCAGCAGCTTAGTCTTAGGGGGTGGCTACACCTTC. Translation: CASSLVLGGGYTF.

This chain connects TRBV6-6 to TRBJ2-7; possible D gene TRBD1, 7 bases. The CDR3 consists of 16 residues. Trimming pared 2 bases from V and 5 bases from J, leaving 19 bases between. Per the germline V gene, CDR1 is MNHNY and CDR2 is SVGAGI (reference sequence). CDR3 amino acids: CASSYPRGESWDEQYF. CDR3 in DNA: TGTGCCAGCAGTTACCCCAGGGGGGAGAGCTGGGACGAGCAGTACTTC.

The V and J genes are TRBV18 and TRBJ1-5; possible D gene TRBD1, 6 bases. Germline CDR1 and CDR2: KGHSH and LQKENI. V lost 5 bases and J 0 bases, leaving 11 bases between the germline ends. This CDR3 spans 15 amino acids. The CDR3 coding sequence is TGTGCCAGCTCATCGAGGACAGATAGCAATCAGCCCCAGCATTTT. This translates into CASSSRTDSNQPQHF.

This clone was picked up a small number of times. The rearrangement links TRBV7-9 to TRBJ1-1; TRBD1 matches 11 bases. The V gene end was trimmed by 3 bases and the J gene end by 4 bases; junction bases not matched to a gene: 4. In germline, CDR1 is SEHNR, CDR2 FQNEAQ (reference sequence). This CDR3 has 15 amino acids. CDR3 nucleotides: TGTGCCAGCAGCTTCGGGACAGGGGGGTCCACTGAAGCTTTCTTT. Residues: CASSFGTGGSTEAFF. Full variable domain (outside the CDR3, taken from reference TRBV7-9 and TRBJ1-1): DTGVSQNPRHKITKRGQNVTFRCDPISEHNRLYWYRQTLGQGPEFLTYFQNEAQLEKSRLLSDRFSAERPKGSFSTLEIQRTEQGDSAMYLCASSFGTGGSTEAFFGQGTRLTVV.

Details on this clone: Other DNA sequences in the sample encode the same CDR3. The V and J genes are TRBV5-1 and TRBJ1-1; no firm D call. Trimming cost V 2 bases and J 1 base, with 6 bases left between them. The CDR3 contains 13 residues. Germline V gene sequence: CDR1 SGHRS, CDR2 YFSETQ. The CDR3 sequence is CASSFGGNTEAFF. CDR3 nucleotides: TGCGCCAGCAGCTTCGGCGGGAACACTGAAGCTTTCTTT. The full variable domain, with the rest looked up from reference TRBV5-1 and TRBJ1-1, is KAGVTQTPRYLIKTRGQQVTLSCSPISGHRSVSWYQQTPGQGLQFLFEYFSETQRNKGNFPGRFSGRQFSNSRSEMNVSTLELGDSALYLCASSFGGNTEAFFGQGTRLTVV.

V is TRBV19 and J is TRBJ1-4; D unresolved. The length of the CDR3 is 18 residues. Germline V lookup: CDR1 LNHDA, CDR2 SQIVND (reference sequence). Trimming pared 3 bases from V and 8 bases from J, leaving 25 bases between. CDR3 sequence (DNA): TGTGCCAGTAGTATTATCGGACGCGGGCGCATTGGAAGGGAAAAACTGTTTTTT. This codes for CASSIIGRGRIGREKLFF.

This clone was seen only a few times. The genes are TRBV7-2 and TRBJ2-2; 7 nucleotides agree with TRBD2. V lost 5 bases, J lost 6 bases, and 9 bases stayed unmatched. From germline, CDR1 is SGHTA and CDR2 FQGNSA. The CDR3 contains 15 residues. Here the CDR3 DNA reads TGTGCCAGCAGCGAACCGGGACTAAGATCCGGGGAGCTGTTTTTT. Its protein is CASSEPGLRSGELFF.